The source of this T cell receptor beta chain is a study of blood T cells in healthy people across ages. The second PCR ran about 6 to 12 cycles with a sample-barcoded 5' primer and J-beta primers. Via MiXCR, TCRdb re-called the 5' RACE reads, giving one row per CDR3 protein. The sample yields roughly 1.4 million distinct CDR3 sequences, approximately 63% seen once. The CDR3 has 14 amino acids. The germline gives CDR1 SQVTM, CDR2 ANQGSEA. V gave up 2 bases and J gave up 10 bases; unmatched junction bases: 13. This receptor was taken from a man younger than 30 in good health. Specimen: blood. The chain joins TRBV29-1 to TRBJ2-7; 8 nucleotides agree with TRBD2. CDR3 in amino acids: CSVESLAGIRDQYF. The CDR3 DNA reads TGCAGCGTTGAATCTTTAGCGGGGATCCGTGACCAGTACTTC.